This TCR beta chain was captured by sequencing in a study of prognosis after radiotherapy for stage I lung cancer (dated by TCRdb to the early 2020s). About the full investigation: Between April 2018 and January 2019, fewer than 20 patients with stage I NSCLC were enrolled in Nanjing, China. All patients were regarded as medically inoperable, because of comorbidities in about a dozen patients and refusal of surgery in several patients. SBRT was given in 3 to 5 fractions with a biologically effective dose of at least 100 Gy, using image-guided IMRT or VMAT. Peripheral blood TCR beta repertoires were profiled in stage I NSCLC patients before and after stereotactic body radiotherapy, and the study then linked these repertoires to distant failure. Tumor histology was squamous cell carcinoma in seven or eight patients and adenocarcinoma in twelve. About 20% of the 19 patients developed distant metastases after SBRT, at a median of around seven months; the other 15 showed no significant progression. Concurrent therapy was not administered to any patient alongside SBRT. Ages in the cohort of more than 10 men and 6 or 7 women ranged from roughly 53 to 84 years, with a median of 74. About 13 patients presented with newly diagnosed primary stage I lung tumors, and several carried oligometastatic NSCLC following surgical resection of the primary tumor. For each of the roughly 19 patients, one blood sample was taken before SBRT and one after, so the study sequenced about 40 samples in total. Results the study describes overall, beyond this receptor: Tumor specificity of expanded TCR clones was not determined. Unique TCR clone counts fell after SBRT (median about 9,300 before versus more than 6,500 after; Wilcoxon paired P=0.011). Post-SBRT Shannon entropy and its change from baseline were lower in patients who developed distant metastases; baseline Shannon entropy was not associated with metastases. No adjustment for multiple comparisons was applied to any of the reported P values. The small cohort and short follow-up limited the study, so independent validation of the findings is needed. TRBV and TRBJ usage frequencies reportedly differed by metastasis status, in two V genes at baseline and in nine V and two J genes after SBRT.

A history of other malignancies or of prior chemotherapy or radiotherapy was absent in all patients, and node-negative disease was shown on CT and PET/CT in all patients. At each of two time points, around 6.5 milliliters of peripheral venous blood were collected in EDTA tubes. PBMCs were isolated by Ficoll-Paque Plus density-gradient centrifugation. Right after collection, samples were placed at -80 degrees C and kept there until analysis. The TCR beta CDR3 region was amplified from genomic DNA by two rounds of multiplex PCR. In the first round of PCR, primers specific to each TRBV and TRBJ gene were used, and the primer sequences are filed in Chinese patent CN105087789A. Universal primers were used in the second PCR round. The Roche High Pure PCR Template Preparation Kit was used to extract genomic DNA from the frozen PBMCs. An Illumina HiSeq 3000 was used to sequence the libraries paired-end with 151 bp reads. In the source study's methods: CutAdapt was used to discard raw reads that did not contain the multiplex PCR primer sequences. PEAR was used to merge high-quality paired reads into contigs. By aligning each contig to reference sequences, MiXCR assigned the TRB V, D and J gene segments to that contig. CDR3 sequences were clustered by base quality and sequence similarity to remove sequencing errors. Diversity was calculated as Shannon entropy divided by the natural log of the number of productive TCR sequences. Clonality was defined as one minus Shannon entropy divided by the natural log of the number of unique clonotypes. The Youden index of ROC curves was used to select progression-free survival cut-offs for repertoire metrics, and analyses were performed in R 3.5.3. TCRdb ran its own pipeline on the public reads, namely fastp trimming at Q25 and MiXCR clone calling, and kept in-frame beta chains. One record per CDR3 amino acid sequence lists the most common genes and DNA. For this entry, the V and J calls and clone size follow TCRdb and not the study's own pipeline. A total of tens of thousands of distinct CDR3 sequences appear in this sample, around 48% of them only once. 16% of the sample comes from the top ten.

A remark on this clonotype: Which antigen it targets is not known. Base qualities are not recorded, but no much larger clone differs from it by a single base.

V trim: 0 bases; J trim: 0 bases; unmatched bases: 12. The germline V gene gives CDR1 as SGHRS and CDR2 as YFSETQ. The cysteine opens and the phenylalanine closes a CDR3 of 19 amino acids. The only DNA kept is the CDR3, 57 bases in frame from the first base. This TCR came from a donor at least 50 years old with non-small cell lung cancer. This specimen consisted of PBMCs, obtained before or after stereotactic body radiation therapy (not recorded which). The chain was built from TRBV5-1 and TRBJ1-3; 7 central bases correspond to TRBD1. CDR3 region: CASSLELGTATFSGNTIYF. The base sequence is TGCGCCAGCAGCTTGGAATTGGGGACAGCCACCTTCTCTGGAAACACCATATATTTT.